This T cell receptor beta chain was retrieved from a study of T cells in Graves' hyperthyroidism and ophthalmopathy. This clonotype has a count of ten or more. No antigen is known for it. Study-wide results and caveats: Among clonotypes expanded in thyroid above 0.001, most were also found in blood.

Trimming shortened V by 3 bases and J by 4 bases, and 10 bases separated the two germline ends. The CDR3 loop spans 15 amino acids. RNA transcripts served as the template for amplifying TCR beta CDR3 regions. When the TCR CDR3 underwent first-round RT-PCR, the HTBI primer set was used. TCRdb fed the multiplex PCR reads into MiXCR, producing one record per CDR3 protein. This table holds 560,000 or so distinct CDR3 sequences, roughly 21% found once. This rearrangement joins TRBV12-3 or TRBV12-4 to TRBJ1-6, with a tentative D call TRBD1 (6 bases). The source is a man aged 35-49 years with Graves' ophthalmopathy. Sequencing was performed on blood. CDR3 sequence (DNA): TGTGCCAGCAGTTTGCAGGGGACGTATAATTCACCCCTCCACTTT. This translates into CASSLQGTYNSPLHF.